This T cell receptor (beta chain) comes out of a study of response to subunit inactivated influenza vaccine. This clonotype showed up just a few times. MiXCR, applied by TCRdb to the RT-PCR reads, yields one record per CDR3 protein. The table lists roughly 520,000 distinct CDR3 sequences, 25% of them singletons. Trimming took off 4 bases at V and 3 bases at J, with 13 bases between the two ends. This CDR3 comprises 14 residues. The source is a man between 45 and 60 years old who received an inactivated influenza vaccine. The genes are TRBV12-3 or TRBV12-4 and TRBJ2-7; D not resolved. The sample was CD4+ T cells sorted from PBMCs, taken around 5 days after vaccination. CDR3 residues: CASSSVPDGYEQYF. The CDR3 DNA reads as TGTGCCAGCAGTTCCGTCCCAGACGGCTACGAGCAGTACTTC.